These 8 T cell receptor beta chains were all obtained from the same sample, sequenced in a study of a mutant IDH1 vaccine in newly diagnosed glioma. TCRdb's copy holds only in-frame clones and misses some; the assay was immunoSEQ multiplex PCR. This table holds around 40,000 clones, 82% found once. Sample time point: week 47, end of study. With topical imiquimod, each dose of the vaccine consisted of 300 ug of mutant IDH1 20-mer peptide. No antigens are known for them. The material sequenced was PBMCs, taken from a glioma patient whose treatment included an IDH1 peptide vaccine. These receptors all stem from a man aged 18 to 30 with glioma. Some clones in this sample may be carry-over from other donors' samples.

This chain joins TRBV6-6 and TRBJ1-5; no firm D call. CDR1 and CDR2 from the germline V gene are MNHNY and SVGAGI (reference sequence). This CDR3 is 14 amino acids long. V shed 7 bases and J shed 1 base, with 11 bases lying between them. The CDR3 bases are TGTGCCAGCATGGAGGTTGGAAGCAATCAGCCCCAGCATTTT. Its protein is CASMEVGSNQPQHF.

The chain has TRBV7-2 and TRBJ1-2, with D hard to call. This CDR3 has 15 residues. Trimming removed 5 bases at V and 4 bases at J, with 17 bases between. In germline, CDR1 is SGHTA, CDR2 FQGNSA. The CDR3 DNA sequence: TGTGCCAGCAGCCAACAAAGGACGGTCGTCTATGGCTACACCTTC. Its protein product is CASSQQRTVVYGYTF.

J is TRBJ1-6 and V is TRBV23-1; D is perhaps TRBD1 (6 bases). TRBV23-1 is filed as an ORF, its function uncertain. The CDR3 spans 17 residues. Trimming pared 2 bases from V and 9 bases from J, leaving 20 bases between. In DNA form, the CDR3 reads TGCGCCAGCAGTCAACGACTTCCGGGGGCTGTGGGTTCACCCCTCCACTTT. This gives the protein CASSQRLPGAVGSPLHF.

This clone was detected only once. V usage is TRBV2 and J usage is TRBJ2-5, with D perhaps TRBD2 (6 bases). V lost 4 bases to trimming and J lost 4 bases, with 13 bases between them. The CDR3 consists of 14 residues. The V gene's germline CDR1 is SNHLY and CDR2 FYNNEI. The CDR3 nucleotides read TGTGCCAGCAGTGCCGGAGGGTTCGGAGAGACCCAGTACTTC. Translated, it gives CASSAGGFGETQYF.

CDR3 sequence: CAWTETGQGGYEQYF. As DNA, the CDR3 is TGTGCCTGGACCGAGACGGGACAGGGGGGGTACGAGCAGTACTTC. V gene TRBV30 combines with J gene TRBJ2-7; 11 nucleotides match TRBD1. CDR3 length: 15 amino acids. CDR1 GTSNPN and CDR2 SVGIG come from the germline V gene (reference sequence). V gave up 4 bases and J gave up 4 bases; unmatched junction bases: 9.

This clone was seen only once. This chain joins TRBV30 and TRBJ1-3; D call uncertain. This CDR3 is 13 amino acids long. Germline V gene sequence: CDR1 GTSNPN, CDR2 SVGIG (reference sequence). With 4 bases removed from V and 2 bases from J, the gap between germline ends came to 9 bases. The CDR3 bases are TGTGCCTGGACCTACGGGCCTGGAAACACCATATATTTT. Translating it yields CAWTYGPGNTIYF.

This rearrangement joins TRBV7-9 to TRBJ2-7; D is tentatively TRBD1 or TRBD2 (5 bases each). V was shortened by 4 bases and J by 5 bases, with 18 bases between the two germline ends. The germline CDR1 and CDR2 sequences are SEHNR and FQNEAQ (reference sequence). This CDR3 contains 15 residues. The CDR3, as DNA: TGTGCCAGCAGCTCCCGGGACGGACCCTTCCACGAGCAGTACTTC. This gives the protein CASSSRDGPFHEQYF. The entire variable domain, with the rest obtained from reference TRBV7-9 and TRBJ2-7, is as follows: DTGVSQNPRHKITKRGQNVTFRCDPISEHNRLYWYRQTLGQGPEFLTYFQNEAQLEKSRLLSDRFSAERPKGSFSTLEIQRTEQGDSAMYLCASSSRDGPFHEQYFGPGTRLTVT.

The chain is built from TRBV13 and TRBJ1-1; D unclear. Germline loops: CDR1 PRHDT, CDR2 FYEKMQ (reference sequence). This CDR3 spans 14 amino acids. V lost 4 bases, J lost 4 bases, and 13 bases lay in between. The CDR3 DNA follows: TGTGCCAGCAGCTGGCCCTCTGGAAGCACTGAAGCTTTCTTT. The encoded protein is CASSWPSGSTEAFF.